One and the same sample provided the 26 T cell receptor beta chains below, sequenced in a study of T cell responses to AZD1222 COVID-19 vaccine. Repertoires were generated with immunoSEQ multiplex PCR, while TCRdb's copy carries only in-frame clones and drops some. This table holds 100,000 to 150,000 clones, more than 80% found once. The specimen comprised peripheral blood, sampled on day 0 of AZD1222 vaccination. These receptors originate from an adult in good health.

The chain employs TRBV12-5 and TRBJ2-3; D call uncertain. The CDR3 has 14 residues. With 6 bases removed from V and 2 bases from J, the gap between germline ends came to 12 bases. Germline loops: CDR1 LGHNT, CDR2 FRNRAP. This CDR3 is CASGRDLNTDTQYF. In DNA form, the CDR3 reads TGTGCTAGTGGACGCGACCTGAACACAGATACGCAGTATTTT.

The chain is built from TRBV20-1 and TRBJ2-7; D not certain. Per the germline V gene, CDR1 is DFQATT and CDR2 is SNEGSKA (reference sequence). V was cut by 3 bases and J by 1 base, with 13 bases left in between. CDR3 size: 14 residues. CDR3 sequence (DNA): TGCAGTGCTAGTGCAACCAGGCTTTCCTACGAGCAGTACTTC. It is translated as CSASATRLSYEQYF.

The J gene is TRBJ1-6, the V gene TRBV11-2; unclear D gene. The CDR3 runs to 12 residues. The germline V gene has CDR1 SGHAT and CDR2 FQNNGV. Trimming removed 5 bases from V and 9 bases from J, with 8 bases in between. CDR3 region: CASSLTLSPLHF. In nucleotides, the CDR3 is TGTGCCAGCAGCCTAACCCTTTCACCCCTCCACTTT.

The rearrangement uses TRBV7-9 and TRBJ1-2, with D possibly being TRBD1 (5 bases). Germline CDR1 reads SEHNR; CDR2 reads FQNEAQ (reference sequence). The V end lost 3 bases, the J end lost 6 bases, and 11 bases lay between the germline ends. The CDR3 has 13 residues. CDR3 DNA sequence: TGTGCCAGCAGCTTGGGAGGGGTTCATGGCTACACCTTC. Translated: CASSLGGVHGYTF.

This clone has a single count. The rearrangement joins TRBV27 to TRBJ2-1, with 11 bases matching TRBD2. The germline gives CDR1 MNHEY, CDR2 SMNVEV (reference sequence). The length of the CDR3 is 14 residues. Trimming at V came to 7 bases and at J to 4 bases, leaving 3 bases not matched to a gene. The CDR3 sequence is CASTTSGRYNEQFF. The CDR3 DNA reads as TGTGCCAGCACCACTAGCGGGAGATACAATGAGCAGTTCTTC.

This clone was observed a handful of times. J is TRBJ2-7 and V is TRBV11-3; D is unclear. The CDR3 totals 14 residues. Germline-derived CDR1 and CDR2 are SGHNT and YENEEA. The germline V and J ends were trimmed by 5 bases and 5 bases, with 16 bases remaining between them. Here the CDR3 reads CASSPTSSTDEQYF. The CDR3 coding sequence is TGTGCCAGCAGCCCTACCAGCTCGACTGACGAGCAGTACTTC.

The rearrangement links TRBV15 to TRBJ2-1, with TRBD1 matching 7 bases. The ends lost 5 bases at V and 1 base at J; junction bases unmatched: 2. The V gene's germline CDR1 is LNHNV and CDR2 YYDKDF (reference sequence). This CDR3 spans 14 amino acids. CDR3 nucleotides: TGTGCCACCAGCGGGGACAGATCCTACAATGAGCAGTTCTTC. This gives the protein CATSGDRSYNEQFF.

The CDR3 protein is CASSLLGRGVSPLHF. The CDR3 DNA follows: TGTGCCAGCAGTTTACTGGGCAGGGGGGTTTCACCCCTCCACTTT. The rearrangement uses TRBV27 and TRBJ1-6, with 7 bases lining up with TRBD1. J gave up 9 bases and V 2 bases, and 7 bases lay outside the gene matches. Germline CDR1 reads MNHEY; CDR2 reads SMNVEV (reference sequence). This CDR3 spans 15 amino acids.

This rearrangement joins TRBV24-1 to TRBJ2-5; no definite D call. Trimming took 0 bases from V and 3 from J, leaving 7 bases between them. The CDR3 runs to 14 residues. Germline-derived CDR1 and CDR2 are KGHDR and SFDVKD. DNA for the CDR3: TGTGCCACCAGTGATTTGAAGGGAAAAGAGACCCAGTACTTC. It codes for CATSDLKGKETQYF.

The J gene is TRBJ2-3, the V gene TRBV19; 8 positions match TRBD2. V lost 8 bases, J lost 2 bases, and 6 bases stayed unmatched. Germline loops: CDR1 LNHDA, CDR2 SQIVND (reference sequence). CDR3 length: 14 amino acids. The CDR3 DNA reads as TGTGCCAGTCGCCGGGGGGGCCCCACAGATACGCAGTATTTT. It translates to CASRRGGPTDTQYF.

The V call is TRBV7-2, the J call TRBJ1-1, with TRBD1 identical over 12 bases. This CDR3 is 16 amino acids long. Losses at the gene ends were 1 base for V and 10 bases for J; bases not matched to a gene: 10. CDR1 is SGHTA, CDR2 FQGNSA, per germline. The CDR3 is CASSLVGGQGAVGAFF. In DNA, the CDR3 is TGTGCCAGCAGCTTAGTGGGGGGACAGGGGGCAGTTGGAGCTTTCTTT.

DNA for the CDR3: TGTGCCAGCAGTTCTCACAGGGCGCCAGTGGGGGGACTGTTTTTT. This gives the protein CASSSHRAPVGGLFF. The rearrangement joins TRBV5-6 to TRBJ1-4, with D possibly matching TRBD1 (6 bases). Germline values: CDR1 SGHDT, CDR2 YYEEEE. Trimming cost V 5 bases and J 13 bases, with 24 bases left between them. The CDR3 is 15 residues long.

The chain's CDR3 is CASSIEMVFANTGELFF. CDR3 coding DNA: TGTGCCAGTAGTATCGAGATGGTGTTCGCGAACACCGGGGAGCTGTTTTTT. The chain has TRBV19 and TRBJ2-2, with D uncertain. The germline V and J ends were trimmed by 3 bases and 0 bases, with 14 bases remaining between them. This CDR3 is built from 17 residues. Germline CDR1 and CDR2: LNHDA and SQIVND (reference sequence). Full variable domain (outside the CDR3, taken from reference TRBV19 and TRBJ2-2): DGGITQSPKYLFRKEGQNVTLSCEQNLNHDAMYWYRQDPGQGLRLIYYSQIVNDFQKGDIAEGYSVSREKKESFPLTVTSAQKNPTAFYLCASSIEMVFANTGELFFGEGSRLTVL.

CDR3 bases: TGTGCCAGCAGCCAATGGGACAGTCAAGAGACCCAGTACTTC. Translation gives CASSQWDSQETQYF. This rearrangement joins TRBV3-1 (or the pseudogene TRBV3-2) to TRBJ2-5; 7 bases map to TRBD1. Germline assignment: CDR1 LGHDT and CDR2 YNNKEL (reference sequence). CDR3 length equals 14 residues. J gave up 2 bases and V 2 bases, and 2 bases lay outside the gene matches.

The chain links TRBV6-5 to TRBJ2-3; TRBD2 is a possible D gene (6 bases). Per the germline V gene, CDR1 is MNHEY and CDR2 is SVGAGI. The CDR3 is made up of 15 amino acids. V lost 8 bases, J lost 4 bases, and 19 bases lay in between. The CDR3 nucleotides read TGTGCCAGCGGCTTCAGCGGGTCTCAGTCAGATACGCAGTATTTT. Translation gives CASGFSGSQSDTQYF.

This chain joins TRBV28 and TRBJ2-5, with 9 bases aligning to TRBD1. This CDR3 is 15 amino acids long. Germline loops: CDR1 MDHEN, CDR2 SYDVKM. Germline trimming cut 6 bases from V and 5 bases from J; bases unmatched to any gene: 10. The CDR3 DNA is TGTGCCAGCAGAAATAACAGGGGGCGTAGGGAGACCCAGTACTTC. Protein: CASRNNRGRRETQYF.

The V gene is TRBV6-5, the J gene TRBJ2-1; tentatively, D is TRBD2 (7 bases). Trimming removed 7 bases at V and 9 bases at J, with 10 bases between. The CDR3 length is 11 residues. Germline CDR1 MNHEY, CDR2 SVGAGI. CDR3 coding DNA: TGTGCCAGCACGCGGGGGCTTGAGCAGTTCTTC. This gives the protein CASTRGLEQFF.

The genes are TRBV18 and TRBJ1-4, with 7 positions matching TRBD1. The J segment lost 7 bases and the V segment lost 1 base, leaving 6 bases of the junction unmatched. The CDR3 consists of 15 residues. CDR1 KGHSH and CDR2 LQKENI come from the germline V gene. CDR3 region: CASSPQTGKTEKLFF. CDR3 in DNA: TGTGCCAGCTCACCACAGACAGGGAAAACTGAAAAACTGTTTTTT.

This clone has just a few counts. V is TRBV7-3 and J is TRBJ2-1; no reliable D call. The V gene lost 4 bases and the J gene lost 8 bases, with 9 bases spanning the gap. The length of the CDR3 is 12 residues. CDR1 is SGHTA and CDR2 is FQGTGA in the germline V gene. The CDR3 here is CASSSSTDEQFF. The CDR3 DNA follows: TGTGCCAGCAGCTCTTCTACGGATGAGCAGTTCTTC.

The chain employs TRBV30 and TRBJ1-6; TRBD1 agrees at 9 bases. Unmatched junction bases numbered 8, after V lost 3 bases and J lost 5 bases. Germline V gives CDR1 GTSNPN, CDR2 SVGIG (reference sequence). This CDR3 contains 16 residues. CDR3 sequence reads: CAWRSGTGFDNSPLHF. Here the CDR3 DNA reads TGTGCCTGGAGGTCGGGGACAGGGTTTGATAATTCACCCCTCCACTTT.

The V gene is TRBV6-2 or TRBV6-3, the J gene TRBJ2-7; D not certain. This CDR3 contains 11 residues. Looked up from germline, CDR1 is MNHEY and CDR2 is SVGEGT. V shed 2 bases and J shed 5 bases, with 4 bases lying between them. The CDR3 protein is CASSYKNEQYF. The CDR3 region has the DNA TGTGCCAGCAGTTACAAAAACGAGCAGTACTTC.

The rearrangement joins TRBV2 to TRBJ1-4, with D unresolved. This CDR3 is built from 14 residues. The V gene's germline CDR1 is SNHLY and CDR2 FYNNEI. The ends were cut back, 7 bases at V and 0 bases at J, with 9 bases in the middle. This CDR3 reads CASTPSPTNEKLFF. Here the CDR3 DNA reads TGTGCCAGCACGCCTTCTCCAACTAATGAAAAACTGTTTTTT.

V gene TRBV5-1 combines with J gene TRBJ1-6; TRBD1 aligns across 10 bases. Germline CDR1 is SGHRS and CDR2 is YFSETQ. The CDR3 length is 19 residues. After removal of 2 bases from V and 0 bases from J, the junction contained 8 bases not matched to a gene. CDR3 region: CASSLTGTGASSYNSPLHF. CDR3 DNA: TGCGCCAGCAGCTTAACCGGGACAGGGGCCAGCTCCTATAATTCACCCCTCCACTTT.

The rearrangement joins TRBV18 to TRBJ2-5; D is undetermined. Germline assignment: CDR1 KGHSH and CDR2 LQKENI. CDR3 size: 15 residues. V lost 4 bases and J lost 4, with 16 bases in between. CDR3 loop: CASSLLKAVGETQYF. The CDR3 coding sequence is TGTGCCAGCTCACTGCTCAAGGCAGTCGGAGAGACCCAGTACTTC.

The rearrangement joins TRBV4-3 to TRBJ2-7; D tentatively reads TRBD1 or TRBD2 (5 bases each). The V gene lost 0 bases and the J gene lost 4 bases, with 13 bases spanning the gap. This CDR3 is 15 amino acids long. The V gene's germline CDR1 is LGHNA and CDR2 YSLEER. Here the CDR3 reads CASSQDGQGRYEQYF. The CDR3 coding sequence is TGCGCCAGCAGCCAAGATGGGCAGGGACGGTACGAGCAGTACTTC.

There are a few counts of this clone. This rearrangement joins TRBV19 to TRBJ1-5, with D possibly matching TRBD1 (5 bases). V was cut by 4 bases and J by 2 bases, with 15 bases left in between. CDR3 length: 16 amino acids. CDR1 is LNHDA and CDR2 is SQIVND in the germline V gene (reference sequence). CDR3: CASSTRDQGGNQPQHF. CDR3 DNA: TGTGCCAGTAGTACACGGGACCAAGGGGGCAATCAGCCCCAGCATTTT.